Listed below are T cell receptor beta chains from one sample, sequenced in a study of blood T cell repertoires in COVID-19. Repertoires were generated with immunoSEQ multiplex PCR, while TCRdb's copy carries only in-frame clones and drops some. The sample shows 65,000 to 70,000 clones, 70% to 90% of them seen only once. The specimen sequenced was peripheral blood. The receptors here all came from a man between 40 and 49 years old with COVID-19, enrolled during active disease. Each CDR3 is given with its conserved first and last residue. The order of the fields is V gene, clone size, J gene, CDR3 protein. Some rows mark clone size as missing; the rest say once, few, many or name a class of expanded clone.

TRBV19	-	TRBJ2-7	CASSIASGVYEQYF
TRBV3-1/TRBV3-2	-	TRBJ2-2	CASSQDQQANTGELFF
TRBV13	-	TRBJ2-2	CASSPWISEMKYTGELFF
TRBV6-6	-	TRBJ2-7	CASNPSGSSYEQYF
TRBV6-5	-	TRBJ2-1	CASSSTGAGDNEQFF
TRBV7-9	-	TRBJ1-1	CASSLVPGLGEAFF
TRBV10-3	-	TRBJ2-3	CAISDVGDTQYF
TRBV5-4	-	TRBJ2-3	CASSLGGLGTDTQYF
TRBV11-2	many	TRBJ1-2	CASSLESGGSKGYTF
TRBV28	-	TRBJ2-1	CASTSGGTPSSYNEQFF
TRBV2	-	TRBJ2-7	CASSEVLAGSYEQYF
TRBV3-1/TRBV3-2	-	TRBJ2-7	CASSQVPSRSYEQYF
TRBV2	-	TRBJ2-7	CASSQGYEQYF
TRBV6-5	-	TRBJ2-3	CASSYGSAGDTQYF
TRBV7-9	once	TRBJ2-7	CASSLQGAWYEQYF
TRBV5-1	-	TRBJ2-1	CASSLAYLAGGIDEQFF
TRBV7-4	once	TRBJ2-3	CASSFKVVTGGRLRITDTQYF
TRBV27	many	TRBJ1-2	CASSWDSYGYTF
TRBV20-1	-	TRBJ1-4	CSASGGTNEKLFF
TRBV6-2/TRBV6-3	medium-sized	TRBJ1-2	CASSYGTSGYTF
TRBV5-1	-	TRBJ2-3	CASSVGGAEDTQYF
TRBV11-2	-	TRBJ2-4	CASSRLAKNIQYF
TRBV20-1	-	TRBJ1-2	CSASPQGGSGYTF
TRBV2	-	TRBJ2-1	CASSPFLSSYNEQFF
TRBV2	-	TRBJ2-7	CASRGTGGYEQYF
TRBV7-9	-	TRBJ1-5	CASSLTGGHQPQHF
TRBV18	-	TRBJ1-2	CASSPGHTGSYGYTF
TRBV11-2	-	TRBJ2-3	CASSLNSDSLDTQYF
TRBV5-1	-	TRBJ1-2	CASSLSPGVYGYTF
TRBV28	-	TRBJ1-2	CASRNGQNYGYTF
TRBV5-1	once	TRBJ1-2	CASSPGGGLDGYTF
TRBV2	-	TRBJ2-7	CASISSAYEQYF
TRBV5-1	-	TRBJ2-1	CASRGQGASNEQFF
TRBV6-6	-	TRBJ1-4	CASSLTGALGEKLFF
TRBV3-1/TRBV3-2	-	TRBJ2-6	CASSPGQGRGANVLTF
TRBV2	-	TRBJ2-3	CASSGLRTASGVQADTQYF
TRBV19	-	TRBJ1-2	CASSEDRGRFGYTF
TRBV3-1/TRBV3-2	-	TRBJ2-5	CASELRGMEETQYF
TRBV14	-	TRBJ1-2	CASSQDFGTGNYGYTF
TRBV9	-	TRBJ1-4	CASSTRGQPNEKLFF
TRBV30	few	TRBJ1-2	CAWSISDYGYTF
TRBV6-5	-	TRBJ1-1	CASKEDRKNTEAFF
TRBV3-1/TRBV3-2	-	TRBJ2-3	CASSPLVGGGTSTDTQYF
TRBV19	-	TRBJ1-2	CASSTDSNSNYGYTF
TRBV27	-	TRBJ1-4	CASSRGFNEKLFF
TRBV11-2	-	TRBJ1-4	CASSFLIGEGATNEKLFF
TRBV18	-	TRBJ2-3	CASSKARGAGGLPSTDTQYF
TRBV7-9	-	TRBJ2-1	CASSLPFSRGAYNEQFF
TRBV6-5	-	TRBJ2-7	CASRASGQGWYEQYF
TRBV7-9	once	TRBJ1-3	CASSYPRLYF
TRBV5-1	-	TRBJ2-6	CASSFVGTSGGFSGANVLTF
TRBV12-5	-	TRBJ1-2	CASGLARNSAPTF
TRBV7-2	few	TRBJ2-2	CASSTRTGRYGELFF
TRBV18	-	TRBJ2-7	CASSPLRTGGYEQYF
TRBV12-3/TRBV12-4	-	TRBJ2-7	CASSSPGSEQYF
TRBV2	-	TRBJ1-2	CASSRTGDYGYTF
TRBV28	-	TRBJ2-7	CASSLGGGGQATYEQYF
TRBV29-1	-	TRBJ1-1	CSAKTGGLNTEAFF
TRBV19	-	TRBJ2-1	CASSILPGDHNEQFF
TRBV5-5	-	TRBJ2-2	CASSMTGFVGGELFF